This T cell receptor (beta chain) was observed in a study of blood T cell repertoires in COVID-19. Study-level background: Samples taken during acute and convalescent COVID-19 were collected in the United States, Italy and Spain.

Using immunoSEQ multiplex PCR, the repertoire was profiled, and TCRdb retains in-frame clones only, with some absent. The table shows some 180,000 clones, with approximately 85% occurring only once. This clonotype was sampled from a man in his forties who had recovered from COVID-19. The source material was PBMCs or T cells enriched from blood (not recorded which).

The CDR3 region has the DNA TGTGCCAGCAATGCGGGGGGGATAAATGAGCAGTTCTTC. This gives the protein CASNAGGINEQFF. V usage is TRBV2 and J usage is TRBJ2-1; TRBD2 matches 9 bases. Germline CDR1 is SNHLY and CDR2 is FYNNEI. CDR3 size: 13 residues. The V segment lost 7 bases and the J segment 7 bases; nucleotides outside the gene matches: 5.